This T cell receptor beta chain was identified during a study of pediatric ulcerative colitis. For this clone: Its antigen is unknown.

General study results and limits: Rectal repertoires separated controls, mild-moderate and acute severe colitis.

Only in-frame clones appear in the TCRdb table, and some are missing; sequencing was by immunoSEQ multiplex PCR. The sample has roughly 49,000 clones, around 76% seen once. Trimming removed 8 bases at V and 4 bases at J, with 12 bases between. Germline V CDR1 and CDR2: SGHDN, FVKESK. The CDR3 is 13 residues long. One to two pinch biopsies were taken from the rectum during colonoscopy. Ulcerative colitis patients received no immunosuppressive medication before the diagnostic colonoscopy. This sequence was found in a girl between 10 and 17 years old with moderate ulcerative colitis. Input material: gut tissue. The chain links TRBV14 to TRBJ2-1; tentative D call: TRBD2 (5 bases). CDR3 bases: TGTGCCAGCGGAGGTTACACTTACAATGAGCAGTTCTTC. This encodes CASGGYTYNEQFF.